The 13 T cell receptor beta chains given below trace back to one sample, sequenced in a study of T cell responses to AZD1222 COVID-19 vaccine. Clones were sequenced by immunoSEQ multiplex PCR, and TCRdb holds only the in-frame ones, with some missing. The sample shows about 100,000 clones, about 82% of them seen only once. The input for sequencing was peripheral blood, taken on day 0 of AZD1222 vaccination. These receptor sequences come from an adult in good health.

The chain joins TRBV7-8 to TRBJ2-3, with D unclear. Deletions cut 1 base from V and 4 bases from J, with 18 bases between. CDR3 length: 17 residues. CDR1 and CDR2 from the germline V gene are SGHVS and FQNEAQ. As DNA, the CDR3 is TGTGCCAGCAGCTTAGTGTCGTCCGGCCTCCCCGCAGATACGCAGTATTTT. This codes for CASSLVSSGLPADTQYF. Full variable domain (remainder filled in from reference TRBV7-8 and TRBJ2-3): GAGVSQSPRYKVAKRGQDVALRCDPISGHVSLFWYQQALGQGPEFLTYFQNEAQLDKSGLPSDRFFAERPEGSVSTLKIQRTQQEDSAVYLCASSLVSSGLPADTQYFGPGTRLTVL.

CDR3 region: CASSLLGGISYNEQFF. Here the CDR3 DNA reads TGTGCCAGCAGTTTATTAGGGGGGATAAGTTACAATGAGCAGTTCTTC. The rearrangement uses TRBV27 and TRBJ2-1; D is possibly TRBD1 or TRBD2 (6 bases each). Trimming cost V 1 base and J 4 bases, with 14 bases left between them. CDR3 size: 16 residues. In germline, CDR1 is MNHEY, CDR2 SMNVEV (reference sequence).

V and J are TRBV7-2 and TRBJ2-7, with 10 bases aligning to TRBD2. This CDR3 has 14 residues. Germline V gives CDR1 SGHTA, CDR2 FQGNSA. V dropped 5 bases and J dropped 2; count of bases not matched to a gene: 3. The DNA of the CDR3 is TGTGCCAGCAGCCTTAGCGGGGGGACCTACGAGCAGTACTTC. Protein sequence: CASSLSGGTYEQYF.

This CDR3 reads CASRGQGNYEQYF. For the CDR3, the DNA is TGTGCCAGCAGGGGACAGGGGAACTACGAGCAGTACTTC. The chain joins TRBV6-5 to TRBJ2-7, with 10 bases that match TRBD1. J was trimmed by 3 bases and V by 6 bases; bases with no gene match: 2. CDR3 length: 13 residues. Germline V gives CDR1 MNHEY, CDR2 SVGAGI.

The chain is built from TRBV7-8 and TRBJ1-2; D may be TRBD1 (5 bases). The CDR3 has 17 amino acids. Germline lookup yields CDR1 SGHVS and CDR2 FQNEAQ. V lost 6 bases, J lost 0 bases, and 20 bases lay in between. CDR3 in amino acids: CASSAGPPEVTNYGYTF. In nucleotides, the CDR3 is TGTGCCAGCAGTGCGGGACCCCCGGAGGTCACTAACTATGGCTACACCTTC.

This rearrangement joins TRBV6-4 to TRBJ2-2; D not certain. Germline values: CDR1 MRHNA, CDR2 SNTAGT. V was cut by 4 bases and J by 0 bases, with 6 bases left in between. The CDR3 spans 14 residues. The DNA of the CDR3 is TGTGCCAGCAGTGGAACAGCGAACACCGGGGAGCTGTTTTTT. This gives the protein CASSGTANTGELFF.

This clone was counted once. V gene TRBV7-2 combines with J gene TRBJ2-3; D is ambiguous. V gave up 1 base and J gave up 1 base, with 18 bases separating them. In germline, CDR1 is SGHTA, CDR2 FQGNSA. CDR3 length equals 18 residues. The CDR3 sequence: CASSLEPFFNRGTDTQYF. The CDR3 DNA reads TGTGCCAGCAGCTTAGAGCCCTTCTTTAACCGAGGCACAGATACGCAGTATTTT.

The CDR3 DNA reads as TGTGCCAGCAGCCCGGCCCTGGGCTGGCAGCCCCAGCATTTT. Its translation: CASSPALGWQPQHF. The V and J genes are TRBV28 and TRBJ1-5; D gene unclear. The V gene lost 6 bases and the J gene lost 7 bases, with 16 bases spanning the gap. Germline V gene sequence: CDR1 MDHEN, CDR2 SYDVKM. The CDR3 loop spans 14 amino acids.

This chain links TRBV6-5 with TRBJ1-5, with 8 bases that match TRBD1. From germline, CDR1 is MNHEY and CDR2 SVGAGI. J was trimmed by 3 bases and V by 3 bases; bases with no gene match: 7. The CDR3 loop spans 16 amino acids. The CDR3 DNA follows: TGTGCCAGCAGTTATTCTCGACAGGGGCACAATCAGCCCCAGCATTTT. This gives the protein CASSYSRQGHNQPQHF.

CDR3 region: CAISPQTAVSTDTQYF. The DNA for the CDR3 is TGTGCCATCAGTCCCCAGACAGCGGTTAGCACAGATACGCAGTATTTT. V and J are TRBV10-3 and TRBJ2-3; TRBD1 or TRBD2 may be the D gene (5 bases each). The V end was cut by 5 bases, the J end by 0 bases, with 15 bases between. The V gene's germline CDR1 is ENHRY and CDR2 SYGVKD. The CDR3 extends over 16 amino acids.

The V gene is TRBV4-3, the J gene TRBJ2-4; 8 nucleotides agree with TRBD2. Germline CDR1 reads LGHNA; CDR2 reads YSLEER. The J segment lost 7 bases and the V segment lost 5 bases, leaving 16 bases of the junction unmatched. The length of the CDR3 is 17 residues. The CDR3 DNA reads as TGCGCCAGCAGCGTAAACCCCGGGGGGGGGTCTTCGAACATTCAGTACTTC. Translated, it gives CASSVNPGGGSSNIQYF.

The gene calls are TRBV19 and TRBJ1-3; D unresolved. The ends were cut back, 6 bases at V and 0 bases at J, with 9 bases in the middle. CDR1 is LNHDA, CDR2 SQIVND, per germline (reference sequence). This CDR3 contains 14 residues. Written as DNA, the CDR3 is TGTGCCAGTAGGCCCCGAGGCTCTGGAAACACCATATATTTT. Translating it yields CASRPRGSGNTIYF. Full variable domain (outside the CDR3, taken from reference TRBV19 and TRBJ1-3): DGGITQSPKYLFRKEGQNVTLSCEQNLNHDAMYWYRQDPGQGLRLIYYSQIVNDFQKGDIAEGYSVSREKKESFPLTVTSAQKNPTAFYLCASRPRGSGNTIYFGEGSWLTVV.

V usage is TRBV7-9 and J usage is TRBJ2-7; D may be TRBD1 (7 bases). The CDR3 is 14 residues long. Germline V gene sequence: CDR1 SEHNR, CDR2 FQNEAQ (reference sequence). Trimming cost V 4 bases and J 2 bases, with 12 bases left between them. The CDR3 loop reads CASSSQGGPYEQYF. CDR3 coding DNA: TGTGCCAGCAGCTCGCAGGGGGGCCCCTACGAGCAGTACTTC.